Described below is a single T cell receptor beta chain sequence and its context. Its specificity is unknown. The repertoire was sequenced with immunoSEQ multiplex PCR; TCRdb's copy has only in-frame clones and lacks some. The sample shows fewer than 130,000 clones, 94% of them seen only once. V dropped 10 bases and J dropped 11; count of bases not matched to a gene: 14. The CDR3 sequence is 14 residues long. Germline V gene data show CDR1 as MDHEN and CDR2 as SYDVKM. The sample comes from a study of T cell responses to AZD1222 COVID-19 vaccine. Study-wide findings and caveats: Increases in Spike-specific TCR breadth and depth were seen after two AZD1222 doses. Vaccine-associated CD4 TCRs ranged over spike, dominating at 160-218 and 743-854. The donor group comprised mostly white British people and more females; the analysis possibly underestimated clonal diversity.

The starting material was peripheral blood, obtained 28 days after the second AZD1222 dose. V and J are TRBV28 and TRBJ1-6; 7 positions match TRBD1. This receptor was obtained from an adult who received the AZD1222 COVID-19 vaccine. CDR3 in DNA: TGTGCCACCGCAGACAGGGCCTACCGAACACCCCTCCACTTT. Translation gives CATADRAYRTPLHF.